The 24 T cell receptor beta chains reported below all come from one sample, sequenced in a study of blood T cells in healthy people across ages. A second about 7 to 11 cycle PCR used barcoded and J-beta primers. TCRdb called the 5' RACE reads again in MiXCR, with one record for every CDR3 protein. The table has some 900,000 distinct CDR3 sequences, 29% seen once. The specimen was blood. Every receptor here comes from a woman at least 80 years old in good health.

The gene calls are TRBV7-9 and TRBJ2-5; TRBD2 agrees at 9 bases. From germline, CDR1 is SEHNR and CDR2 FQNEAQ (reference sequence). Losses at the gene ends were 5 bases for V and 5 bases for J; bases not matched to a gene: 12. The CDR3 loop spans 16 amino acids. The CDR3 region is CASSRTRGGVGETQYF. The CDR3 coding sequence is TGTGCCAGCAGCCGAACCCGCGGGGGGGTAGGGGAGACCCAGTACTTC.

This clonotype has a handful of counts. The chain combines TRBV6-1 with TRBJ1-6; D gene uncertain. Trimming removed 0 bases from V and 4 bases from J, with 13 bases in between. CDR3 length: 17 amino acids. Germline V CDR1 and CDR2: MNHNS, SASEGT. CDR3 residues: CASSEAIGVTYNSPLHF. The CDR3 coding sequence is TGTGCCAGCAGTGAAGCAATCGGCGTTACGTATAATTCACCCCTCCACTTT.

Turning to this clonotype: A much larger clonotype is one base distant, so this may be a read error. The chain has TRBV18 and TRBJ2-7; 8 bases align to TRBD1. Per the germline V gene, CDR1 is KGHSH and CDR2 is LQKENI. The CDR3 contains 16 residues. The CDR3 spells CTSSLSPGTGGAEQYF. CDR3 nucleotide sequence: TGTACCAGCTCACTTTCTCCCGGGACAGGAGGGGCCGAGCAGTACTTC.

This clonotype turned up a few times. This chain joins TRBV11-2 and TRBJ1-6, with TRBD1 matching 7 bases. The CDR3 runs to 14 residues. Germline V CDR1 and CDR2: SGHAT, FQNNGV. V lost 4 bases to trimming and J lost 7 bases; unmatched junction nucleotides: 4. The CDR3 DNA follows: TGTGCCAGCAGCTCGCCGGACAGGAATTCACCCCTCCACTTT. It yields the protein CASSSPDRNSPLHF.

The CDR3 sequence: CASRRTPEQETQFF. The CDR3 region has the DNA TGTGCCAGCAGAAGAACTCCCGAACAAGAGACCCAGTTCTTC. The rearrangement joins TRBV5-4 to TRBJ2-1; D remains ambiguous. Germline CDR1 SGHNT, CDR2 YYREEE (reference sequence). The CDR3 consists of 14 residues. V lost 5 bases, J lost 13 bases, and 22 bases lay in between.

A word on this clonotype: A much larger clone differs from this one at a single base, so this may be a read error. For the CDR3, the DNA is TGTGGCAGCAGCCAAGATCGCGGCCTATCCTACAATGAGCAGTTCTTC. Encoded protein: CGSSQDRGLSYNEQFF. V is TRBV14 and J is TRBJ2-1; no reliable D call. This CDR3 region has 16 residues. Germline V lookup: CDR1 SGHDN, CDR2 FVKESK.

The CDR3 DNA follows: TGTGCCAGCAGTCTTGCCGGGACTAGCACTAGTTACGAGCAGTACTTC. It yields the protein CASSLAGTSTSYEQYF. The chain joins TRBV6-2 or TRBV6-3 to TRBJ2-7, with TRBD2 identical over 9 bases. The V gene's germline CDR1 is MNHEY and CDR2 SVGEGT. J gave up 4 bases and V 5 bases, and 12 bases lay outside the gene matches. The CDR3 loop spans 16 amino acids.

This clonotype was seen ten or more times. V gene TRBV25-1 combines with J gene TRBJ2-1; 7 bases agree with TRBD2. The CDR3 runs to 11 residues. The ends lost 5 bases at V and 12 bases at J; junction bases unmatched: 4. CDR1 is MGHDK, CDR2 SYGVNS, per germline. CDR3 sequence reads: CASSWGGGQFF. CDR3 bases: TGTGCCAGCAGTTGGGGGGGGGGGCAGTTCTTC.

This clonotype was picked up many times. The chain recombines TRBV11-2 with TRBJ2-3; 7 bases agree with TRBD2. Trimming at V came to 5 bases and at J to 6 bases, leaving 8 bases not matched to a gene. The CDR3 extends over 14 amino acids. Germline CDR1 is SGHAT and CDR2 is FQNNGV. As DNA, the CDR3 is TGTGCCAGCAGCCAAGGGGAGGGCTCGGATACGCAGTATTTT. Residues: CASSQGEGSDTQYF.

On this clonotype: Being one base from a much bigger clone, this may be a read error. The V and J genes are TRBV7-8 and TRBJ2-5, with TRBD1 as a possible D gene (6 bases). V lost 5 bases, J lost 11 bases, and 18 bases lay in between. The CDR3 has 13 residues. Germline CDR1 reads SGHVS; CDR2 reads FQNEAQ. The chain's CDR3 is CASSPRTDNEQYF. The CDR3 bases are TGTGCCAGCAGCCCTCGGACAGACAATGAGCAGTACTTC.

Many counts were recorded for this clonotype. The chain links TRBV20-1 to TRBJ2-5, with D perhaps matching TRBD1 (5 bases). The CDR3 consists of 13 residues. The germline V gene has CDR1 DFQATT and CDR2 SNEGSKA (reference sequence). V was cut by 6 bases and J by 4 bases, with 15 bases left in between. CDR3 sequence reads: CSASRTNRETQYF. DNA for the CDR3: TGCAGTGCAAGTCGGACAAACAGAGAGACCCAGTACTTC.

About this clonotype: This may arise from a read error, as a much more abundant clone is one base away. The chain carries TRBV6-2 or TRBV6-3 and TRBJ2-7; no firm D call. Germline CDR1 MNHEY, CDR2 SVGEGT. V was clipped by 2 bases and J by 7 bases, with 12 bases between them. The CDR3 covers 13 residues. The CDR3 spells CASSYPHRNEQYF. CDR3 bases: TGTGCCAGCAGTTACCCTCACCGGAATGAGCAGTACTTC.

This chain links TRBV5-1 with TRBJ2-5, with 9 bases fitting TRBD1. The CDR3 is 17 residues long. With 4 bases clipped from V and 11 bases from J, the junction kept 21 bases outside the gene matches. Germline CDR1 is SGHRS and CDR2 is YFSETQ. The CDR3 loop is CASSKSFSGQGSNEQYF. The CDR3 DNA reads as TGCGCCAGCAGCAAAAGTTTCTCGGGACAGGGCTCGAATGAGCAGTACTTC. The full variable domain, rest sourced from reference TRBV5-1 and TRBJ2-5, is KAGVTQTPRYLIKTRGQQVTLSCSPISGHRSVSWYQQTPGQGLQFLFEYFSETQRNKGNFPGRFSGRQFSNSRSEMNVSTLELGDSALYLCASSKSFSGQGSNEQYFGPGTRLLVL.

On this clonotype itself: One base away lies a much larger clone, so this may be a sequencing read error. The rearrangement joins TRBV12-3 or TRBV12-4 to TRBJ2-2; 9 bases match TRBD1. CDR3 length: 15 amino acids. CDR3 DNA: TGTGCCAGCAGGACACAGGGGGCGAACACCGGGGAGCGGTTTTTT. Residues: CASRTQGANTGERFF.

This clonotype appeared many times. CDR3 in DNA: TGTGCCAGCAGCCCCGGGGGGACAGGGGGCGCGGAGACCCAGTACTTC. As protein: CASSPGGTGGAETQYF. V is TRBV12-3 or TRBV12-4 and J is TRBJ2-5; 12 nucleotides match TRBD1. The V and J ends lost 6 bases and 5 bases, in that order; junction bases with no gene match: 10. The CDR3 runs to 16 residues.

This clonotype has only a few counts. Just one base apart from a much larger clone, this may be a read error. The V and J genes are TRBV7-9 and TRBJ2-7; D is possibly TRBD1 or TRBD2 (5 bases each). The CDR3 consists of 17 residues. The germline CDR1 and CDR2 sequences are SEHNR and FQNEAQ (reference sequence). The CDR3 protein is CTSSSHGRRGLPYEQYF. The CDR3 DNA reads TGTACCAGCAGCTCCCACGGTCGCCGGGGCCTACCTTACGAGCAGTACTTC.

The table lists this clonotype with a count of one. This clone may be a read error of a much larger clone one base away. Here the CDR3 reads CASSLTGLHNEQLF. CDR3 in DNA: TGTGCCAGCAGCTTGACAGGGCTGCACAATGAGCAGTTATTC. The V and J genes are TRBV11-3 and TRBJ2-1; 7 bases agree with TRBD1. CDR3 length: 14 amino acids. Germline CDR1 and CDR2: SGHNT and YENEEA.

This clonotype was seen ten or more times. CDR3 bases: TGTGCCAGCAGTTCGACTAGCGGGGGACAAGAGACCCAGTACTTC. Protein: CASSSTSGGQETQYF. The J gene is TRBJ2-5, the V gene TRBV7-2; 12 bases match TRBD2. The CDR3 is 15 amino acids. Germline CDR1 reads SGHTA; CDR2 reads FQGNSA. With V trimmed by 6 bases and J by 2 bases, 4 bases remained unmatched.

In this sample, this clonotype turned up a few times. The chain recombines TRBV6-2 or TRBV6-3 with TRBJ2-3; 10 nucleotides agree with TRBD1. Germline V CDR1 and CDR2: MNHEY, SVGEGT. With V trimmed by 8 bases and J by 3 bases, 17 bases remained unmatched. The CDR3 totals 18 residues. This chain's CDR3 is CASCPQRWDRGRTDTQYF. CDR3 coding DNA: TGTGCCAGCTGCCCCCAGCGTTGGGACAGGGGAAGAACAGATACGCAGTATTTT.

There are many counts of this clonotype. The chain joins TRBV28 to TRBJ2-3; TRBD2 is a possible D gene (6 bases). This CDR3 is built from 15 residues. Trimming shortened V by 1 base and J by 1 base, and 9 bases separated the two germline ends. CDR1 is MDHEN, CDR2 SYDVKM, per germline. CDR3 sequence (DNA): TGTGCCAGCAGTTTATACAGGAGGGGCACAGATACGCAGTATTTT. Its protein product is CASSLYRRGTDTQYF. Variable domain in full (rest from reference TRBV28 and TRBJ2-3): DVKVTQSSRYLVKRTGEKVFLECVQDMDHENMFWYRQDPGLGLRLIYFSYDVKMKEKGDIPEGYSVSREKKERFSLILESASTNQTSMYLCASSLYRRGTDTQYFGPGTRLTVL.

This CDR3 is CASSLMERGPEFF. The CDR3 DNA reads TGTGCCAGCAGTTTAATGGAAAGGGGGCCTGAGTTCTTC. The chain has TRBV27 and TRBJ2-1, with 7 bases matching TRBD1. The CDR3 is 13 amino acids. CDR1 is MNHEY, CDR2 SMNVEV, per germline (reference sequence). V was pared by 2 bases and J by 14 bases, with 9 bases of the junction left unmatched.

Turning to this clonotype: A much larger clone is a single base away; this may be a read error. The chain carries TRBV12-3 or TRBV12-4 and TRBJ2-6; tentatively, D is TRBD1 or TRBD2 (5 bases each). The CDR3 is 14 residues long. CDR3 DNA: TGTGCCAGCAGTTTTTCCCCCGGGGCCAACGTCCGGACTTTC. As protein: CASSFSPGANVRTF.

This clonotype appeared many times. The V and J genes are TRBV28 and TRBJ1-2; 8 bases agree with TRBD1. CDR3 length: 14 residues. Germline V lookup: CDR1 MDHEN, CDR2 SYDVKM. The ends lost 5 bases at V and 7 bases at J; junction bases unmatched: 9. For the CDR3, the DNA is TGTGCCAGCAGTGTAGCCGGACAGGGATTTGGCTACACCTTC. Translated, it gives CASSVAGQGFGYTF.

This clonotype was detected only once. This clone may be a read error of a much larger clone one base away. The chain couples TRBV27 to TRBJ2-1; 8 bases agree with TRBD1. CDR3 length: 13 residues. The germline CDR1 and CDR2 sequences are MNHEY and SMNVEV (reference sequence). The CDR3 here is CASSSTGVNEQCF. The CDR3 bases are TGTGCCAGCAGTTCGACAGGGGTCAATGAGCAGTGCTTC.